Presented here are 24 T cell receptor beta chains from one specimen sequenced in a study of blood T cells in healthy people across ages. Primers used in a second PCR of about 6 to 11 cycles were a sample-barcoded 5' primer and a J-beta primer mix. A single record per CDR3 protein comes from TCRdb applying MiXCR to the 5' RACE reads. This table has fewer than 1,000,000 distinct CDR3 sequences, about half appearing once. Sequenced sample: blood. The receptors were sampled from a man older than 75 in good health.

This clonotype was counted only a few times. The CDR3 spells CSVDSGSDTQYF. In DNA form, the CDR3 reads TGCAGCGTTGATTCGGGGTCAGATACGCAGTATTTT. This rearrangement joins TRBV29-1 to TRBJ2-3, with a possible D match to TRBD2 (5 bases). Deletions cut 3 bases from V and 4 bases from J, with 8 bases between. CDR1 SQVTM and CDR2 ANQGSEA come from the germline V gene. CDR3 length equals 12 residues.

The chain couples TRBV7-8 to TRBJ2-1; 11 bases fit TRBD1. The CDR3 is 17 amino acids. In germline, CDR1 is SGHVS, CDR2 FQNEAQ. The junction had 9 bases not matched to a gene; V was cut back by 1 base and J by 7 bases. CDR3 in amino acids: CASSLGVPGQGGNEQFF. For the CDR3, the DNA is TGTGCCAGCAGCTTAGGGGTACCGGGACAGGGGGGGAATGAGCAGTTCTTC.

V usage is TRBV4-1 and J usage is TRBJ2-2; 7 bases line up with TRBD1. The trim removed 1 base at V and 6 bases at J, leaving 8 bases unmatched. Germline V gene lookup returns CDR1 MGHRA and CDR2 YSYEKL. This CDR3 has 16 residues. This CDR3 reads CASSQGWDSRAGELFF. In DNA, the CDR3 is TGCGCCAGCAGCCAAGGATGGGACAGCCGGGCCGGGGAGCTGTTTTTT.

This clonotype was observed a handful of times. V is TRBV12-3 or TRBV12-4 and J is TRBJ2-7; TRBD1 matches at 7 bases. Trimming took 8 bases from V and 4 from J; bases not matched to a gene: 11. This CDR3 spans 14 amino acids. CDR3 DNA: TGTGCCAGCGGGCCGACAGGGAGCATTTACGAGCAGTACTTC. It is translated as CASGPTGSIYEQYF.

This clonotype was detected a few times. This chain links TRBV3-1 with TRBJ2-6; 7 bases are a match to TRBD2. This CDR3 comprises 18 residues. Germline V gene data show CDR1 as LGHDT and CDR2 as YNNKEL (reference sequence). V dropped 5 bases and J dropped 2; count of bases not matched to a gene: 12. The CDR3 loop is CASSVLRREHTGANVLTF. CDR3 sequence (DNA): TGTGCCAGCAGCGTCCTCCGGCGGGAGCATACTGGGGCCAACGTCCTGACTTTC.

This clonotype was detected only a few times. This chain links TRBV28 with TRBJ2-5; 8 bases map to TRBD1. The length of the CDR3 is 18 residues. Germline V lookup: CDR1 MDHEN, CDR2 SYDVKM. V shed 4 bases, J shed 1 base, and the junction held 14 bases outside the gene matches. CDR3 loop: CASSSGQGSLRGQETQYF. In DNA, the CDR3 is TGTGCCAGCAGTTCCGGACAGGGATCTCTGAGAGGCCAAGAGACCCAGTACTTC.

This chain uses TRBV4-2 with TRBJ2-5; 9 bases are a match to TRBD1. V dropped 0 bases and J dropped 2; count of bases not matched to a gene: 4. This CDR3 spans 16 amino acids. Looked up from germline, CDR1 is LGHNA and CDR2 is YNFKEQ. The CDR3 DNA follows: TGTGCCAGCAGCCAAGATGGGACAGGGCCACAAGAGACCCAGTACTTC. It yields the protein CASSQDGTGPQETQYF.

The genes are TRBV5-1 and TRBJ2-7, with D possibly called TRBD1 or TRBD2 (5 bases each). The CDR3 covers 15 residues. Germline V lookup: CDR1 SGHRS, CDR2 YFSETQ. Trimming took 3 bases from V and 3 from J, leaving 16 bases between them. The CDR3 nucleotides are TGCGCCAGCAGCTACAACCCCGGGACGGACTACGAGCAGTACTTC. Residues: CASSYNPGTDYEQYF.

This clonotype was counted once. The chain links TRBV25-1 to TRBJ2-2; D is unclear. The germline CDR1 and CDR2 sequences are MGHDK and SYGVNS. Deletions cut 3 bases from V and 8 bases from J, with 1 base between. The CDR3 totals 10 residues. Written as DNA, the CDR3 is TGTGCCAGCAGTGAGGGGGAGCTGTTTTTT. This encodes CASSEGELFF. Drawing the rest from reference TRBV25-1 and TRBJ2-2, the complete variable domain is EADIYQTPRYLVIGTGKKITLECSQTMGHDKMYWYQQDPGMELHLIHYSYGVNSTEKGDLSSESTVSRIRTEHFPLTLESARPSHTSQYLCASSEGELFFGEGSRLTVL.

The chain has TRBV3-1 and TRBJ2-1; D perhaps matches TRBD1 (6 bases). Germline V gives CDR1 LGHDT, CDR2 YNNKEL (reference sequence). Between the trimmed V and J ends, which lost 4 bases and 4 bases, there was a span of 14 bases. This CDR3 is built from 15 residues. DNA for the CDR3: TGTGCCAGCAGCCTCGGACAGCCTTTTTACAATGAGCAGTTCTTC. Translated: CASSLGQPFYNEQFF.

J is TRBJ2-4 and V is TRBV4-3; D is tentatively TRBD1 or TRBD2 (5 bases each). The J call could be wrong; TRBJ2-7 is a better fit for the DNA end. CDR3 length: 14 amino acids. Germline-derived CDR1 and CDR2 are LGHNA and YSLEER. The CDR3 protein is CASSQGPGGGEQYF. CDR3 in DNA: TGCGCCAGCAGCCAAGGCCCTGGTGGGGGCGAGCAGTACTTC.

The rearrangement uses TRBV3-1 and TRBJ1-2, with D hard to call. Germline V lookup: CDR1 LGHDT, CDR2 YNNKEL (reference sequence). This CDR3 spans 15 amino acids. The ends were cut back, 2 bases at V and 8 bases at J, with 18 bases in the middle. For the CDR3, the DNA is TGTGCCAGCAGCCAACCCACACCGTCGTTAGGAGGCTACACCTTC. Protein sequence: CASSQPTPSLGGYTF.

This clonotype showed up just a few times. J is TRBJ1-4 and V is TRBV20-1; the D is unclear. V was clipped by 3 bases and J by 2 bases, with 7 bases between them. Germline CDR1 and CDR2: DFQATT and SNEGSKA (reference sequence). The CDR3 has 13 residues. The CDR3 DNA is TGCAGTGCTAGTTTCCGGACTAATGAAAAACTGTTTTTT. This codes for CSASFRTNEKLFF.

CDR3 bases: TGTGCCAGCAGCTTTAGAGGGCCAGGGTCCGTGGAGACCCAGTACTTC. Translating it yields CASSFRGPGSVETQYF. V and J are TRBV11-3 and TRBJ2-5, with D perhaps matching TRBD1 or TRBD2 (5 bases each). The CDR3 has 16 amino acids. The V gene lost 3 bases and the J gene lost 5 bases, with 19 bases spanning the gap. Germline values: CDR1 SGHNT, CDR2 YENEEA.

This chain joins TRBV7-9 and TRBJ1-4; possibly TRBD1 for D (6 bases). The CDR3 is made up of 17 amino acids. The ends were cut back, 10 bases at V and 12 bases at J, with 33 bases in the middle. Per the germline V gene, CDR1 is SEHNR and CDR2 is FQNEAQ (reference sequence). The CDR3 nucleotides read TGTGCCATCACCGTCACGAACCAGACAGGCCGTTCTTGGGAACTGTTTTTT. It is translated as CAITVTNQTGRSWELFF. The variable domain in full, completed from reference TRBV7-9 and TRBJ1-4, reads DTGVSQNPRHKITKRGQNVTFRCDPISEHNRLYWYRQTLGQGPEFLTYFQNEAQLEKSRLLSDRFSAERPKGSFSTLEIQRTEQGDSAMYLCAITVTNQTGRSWELFFGSGTQLSVL.

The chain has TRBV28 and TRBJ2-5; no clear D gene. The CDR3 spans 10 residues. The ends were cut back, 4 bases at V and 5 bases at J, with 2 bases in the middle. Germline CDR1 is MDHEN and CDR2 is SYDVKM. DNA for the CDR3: TGTGCCAGCAGTTATGAGACCCAGTACTTC. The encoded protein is CASSYETQYF.

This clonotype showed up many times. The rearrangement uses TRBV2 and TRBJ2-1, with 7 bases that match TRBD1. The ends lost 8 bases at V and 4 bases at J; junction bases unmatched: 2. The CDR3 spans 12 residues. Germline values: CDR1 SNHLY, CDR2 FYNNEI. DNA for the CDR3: TGTGCCAGCGGGGACAGATACAATGAGCAGTTCTTC. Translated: CASGDRYNEQFF. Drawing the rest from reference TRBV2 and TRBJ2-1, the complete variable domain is EPEVTQTPSHQVTQMGQEVILRCVPISNHLYFYWYRQILGQKVEFLVSFYNNEISEKSEIFDDQFSVERPDGSNFTLKIRSTKLEDSAMYFCASGDRYNEQFFGPGTRLTVL.

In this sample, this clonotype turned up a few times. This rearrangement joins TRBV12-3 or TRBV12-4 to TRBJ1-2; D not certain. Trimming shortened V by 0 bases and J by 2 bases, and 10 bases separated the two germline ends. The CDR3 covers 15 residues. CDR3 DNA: TGTGCCAGCAGTTTAGCGCTAGGGTGGAACTATGGCTACACCTTC. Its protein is CASSLALGWNYGYTF.

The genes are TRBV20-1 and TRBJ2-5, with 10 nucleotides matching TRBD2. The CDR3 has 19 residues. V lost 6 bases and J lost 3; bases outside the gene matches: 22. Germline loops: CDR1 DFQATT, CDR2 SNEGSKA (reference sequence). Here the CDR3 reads CSASYPQLAGLQDEETQYF. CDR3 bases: TGCAGTGCCTCATATCCCCAACTAGCGGGACTTCAGGATGAAGAGACCCAGTACTTC.

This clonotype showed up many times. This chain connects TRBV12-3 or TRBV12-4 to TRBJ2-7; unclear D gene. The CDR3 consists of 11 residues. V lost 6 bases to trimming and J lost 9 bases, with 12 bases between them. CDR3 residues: CASSPGTGQYF. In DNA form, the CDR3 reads TGTGCCAGCAGCCCTGGTACCGGGCAGTACTTC.

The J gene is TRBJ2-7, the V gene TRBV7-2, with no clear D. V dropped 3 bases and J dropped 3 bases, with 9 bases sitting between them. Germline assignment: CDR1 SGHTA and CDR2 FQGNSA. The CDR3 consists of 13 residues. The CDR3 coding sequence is TGTGCCAGCAGCTTGGCATTCCTCTACGAGCAGTACTTC. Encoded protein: CASSLAFLYEQYF.

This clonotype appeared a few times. CDR3: CASGLAGVGTDTQYF. Here the CDR3 DNA reads TGTGCCAGCGGACTAGCGGGAGTGGGGACAGATACGCAGTATTTT. The rearrangement links TRBV27 to TRBJ2-3, with TRBD2 identical over 13 bases. The V gene end was trimmed by 8 bases and the J gene end by 3 bases; junction bases not matched to a gene: 5. The V gene's germline CDR1 is MNHEY and CDR2 SMNVEV (reference sequence). The CDR3 length is 15 residues.

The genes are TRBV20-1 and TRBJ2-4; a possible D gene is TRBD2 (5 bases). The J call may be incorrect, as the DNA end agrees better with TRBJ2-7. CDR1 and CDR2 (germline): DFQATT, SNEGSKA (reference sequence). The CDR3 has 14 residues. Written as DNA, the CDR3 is TGCAGTGCTAGGGGTCCGACGGCGGGCAACGAGCAGTACTTC. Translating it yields CSARGPTAGNEQYF.

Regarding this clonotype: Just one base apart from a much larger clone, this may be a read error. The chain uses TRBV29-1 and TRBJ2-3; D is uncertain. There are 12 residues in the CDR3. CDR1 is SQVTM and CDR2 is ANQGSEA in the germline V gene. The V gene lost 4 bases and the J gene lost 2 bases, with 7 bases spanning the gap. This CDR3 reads CSVGIDTDTQYF. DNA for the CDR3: TGCAGCGTTGGAATTGACACAGATACGCAGTATTTT.